The 16 T cell receptor beta chains given below trace back to one sample, sequenced in a study of CD8+ T cells in alopecia areata (dated by TCRdb to 2016 to 2019). The method behind the library was the immunoSEQ multiplex PCR assay. RNA was extracted from all samples and reverse transcribed into cDNA, which served as template for TCR sequencing. In its TCRdb copy, this immuneACCESS table keeps in-frame sequences only and misses some clones. Where compared with another copy, unresolved V genes explain less than half of these, and the others have no known cause. In this sample the table shows hundreds of thousands of clones, over 60% of which occur a single time. Of the sample, approximately 1.2% falls within the top ten clones. According to the study, the label for this sample's treatment or condition signals: oral pan-JAK inhibitor, 5-10 mg twice daily. The sample here was CD4+ T cells sorted from blood, taken at approximately week 44, from a patient treated with tofacitinib. The source is a human donor with alopecia areata.

The V gene is TRBV2, the J gene TRBJ1-5; D is unclear. Germline CDR1 and CDR2: SNHLY and FYNNEI. V was cut by 3 bases and J by 0 bases, with 9 bases left in between. This CDR3 is built from 15 residues. This CDR3 reads CASSEVEASNQPQHF. In nucleotides, the CDR3 is TGTGCCAGCAGTGAGGTGGAGGCTAGCAATCAGCCCCAGCATTTT.

This clone was found once. The rearrangement links TRBV6-5 to TRBJ1-2; D uncertain. This CDR3 comprises 13 residues. V lost 6 bases and J 4 bases, leaving 12 bases between the germline ends. Germline V lookup: CDR1 MNHEY, CDR2 SVGAGI. The CDR3 loop reads CASSQTDLYGYTF. CDR3 nucleotides: TGTGCCAGCAGCCAAACAGATCTCTATGGCTACACCTTC.

This rearrangement joins TRBV2 to TRBJ2-5, with 14 bases identical to TRBD2. Germline V gene lookup returns CDR1 SNHLY and CDR2 FYNNEI. The CDR3 is 17 amino acids. The ends lost 4 bases at V and 4 bases at J; junction bases unmatched: 8. The DNA of the CDR3 is TGTGCCAGCAGTGCCCGGACTAGCGGGGGGCGAGGAGAGACCCAGTACTTC. It encodes CASSARTSGGRGETQYF. Full variable domain (remainder filled in from reference TRBV2 and TRBJ2-5): EPEVTQTPSHQVTQMGQEVILRCVPISNHLYFYWYRQILGQKVEFLVSFYNNEISEKSEIFDDQFSVERPDGSNFTLKIRSTKLEDSAMYFCASSARTSGGRGETQYFGPGTRLLVL.

The V gene is TRBV11-3, the J gene TRBJ2-7; 9 bases align to TRBD2. The V gene end was trimmed by 5 bases and the J gene end by 0 bases; junction bases not matched to a gene: 17. Germline CDR1 reads SGHNT; CDR2 reads YENEEA. This CDR3 region has 19 residues. The CDR3 sequence is CASSENGLARNHVSYEQYF. The CDR3 nucleotides read TGTGCCAGCAGCGAAAACGGACTAGCGCGTAACCACGTCTCCTACGAGCAGTACTTC.

V gene TRBV27 combines with J gene TRBJ2-7; 9 bases are a match to TRBD1. V shed 0 bases, J shed 6 bases, and the junction held 9 bases outside the gene matches. CDR1 is MNHEY, CDR2 SMNVEV, per germline (reference sequence). The CDR3 runs 16 residues. The chain's CDR3 is CASSLSPGQGTGEQYF. CDR3 in DNA: TGTGCCAGCAGTTTATCCCCGGGACAGGGTACGGGCGAGCAGTACTTC.

This clone came up a few times. This chain uses TRBV5-8 with TRBJ1-1; D unresolved. V was shortened by 6 bases and J by 0 bases, with 6 bases between the two germline ends. Germline CDR1 reads SGHTS; CDR2 reads YDEGEE. This CDR3 contains 12 residues. CDR3 residues: CASTVLNTEAFF. The CDR3 DNA reads as TGTGCCAGCACGGTACTGAACACTGAAGCTTTCTTT.

The V gene is TRBV29-1, the J gene TRBJ2-3, with D perhaps matching TRBD1 (6 bases). Between the trimmed V and J ends, which lost 6 bases and 2 bases, there was a span of 15 bases. Germline V CDR1 and CDR2: SQVTM, ANQGSEA. The CDR3 totals 14 residues. In nucleotides, the CDR3 is TGCAGCGTGACCGGGACAACAACCACAGATACGCAGTATTTT. Protein sequence: CSVTGTTTTDTQYF.

This sequence joins TRBV9 and TRBJ2-2; 10 bases are shared with TRBD1. Germline V lookup: CDR1 SGDLS, CDR2 YYNGEE. V dropped 5 bases and J dropped 7; count of bases not matched to a gene: 14. This CDR3 is 17 amino acids long. In DNA, the CDR3 is TGTGCCAGCAGTGTACTTTCGGGACAGGGGAAGGTCGGGGAGCTGTTTTTT. Residues: CASSVLSGQGKVGELFF.

The chain couples TRBV7-2 to TRBJ1-1; TRBD1 matches at 9 bases. Germline V gene lookup returns CDR1 SGHTA and CDR2 FQGNSA. The CDR3 is 14 residues long. Trimming took 1 base from V and 3 from J; bases not matched to a gene: 0. CDR3: CASSLGTGDTEAFF. The CDR3 bases are TGTGCCAGCAGCTTAGGGACAGGGGACACTGAAGCTTTCTTT.

This clone has only a few counts. V and J are TRBV7-9 and TRBJ1-1; 8 nucleotides match TRBD1. Germline V gives CDR1 SEHNR, CDR2 FQNEAQ (reference sequence). The CDR3 spans 13 residues. Trimming took 6 bases from V and 5 from J; bases not matched to a gene: 5. CDR3 region: CASRSRGQTEAFF. The DNA of the CDR3 is TGTGCCAGCAGATCCAGGGGGCAAACTGAAGCTTTCTTT.

On this clone: Germline and junction disagree at one end, which may indicate a read error. The chain couples TRBV30 to TRBJ2-3, with D perhaps matching TRBD2 (6 bases). This CDR3 contains 15 residues. Germline-derived CDR1 and CDR2 are GTSNPN and SVGIG (reference sequence). The CDR3 protein is CAWEVGDSSTNTQYF. DNA for the CDR3: TGTGCCTGGGAAGTGGGGGACTCCTCCACAAATACGCAGTATTTT.

This chain connects TRBV29-1 to TRBJ1-1; D gene unclear. The ends were cut back, 4 bases at V and 2 bases at J, with 8 bases in the middle. Germline CDR1 and CDR2: SQVTM and ANQGSEA. The CDR3 sequence is 12 residues long. The CDR3 region is CSVVQTNTEAFF. The CDR3 nucleotides read TGCAGCGTTGTTCAAACTAACACTGAAGCTTTCTTT.

This clone was recorded a few times. The chain recombines TRBV5-1 with TRBJ1-2; D is ambiguous. The CDR3 has 13 residues. The germline V and J ends were trimmed by 4 bases and 3 bases, with 10 bases remaining between them. CDR1 SGHRS and CDR2 YFSETQ come from the germline V gene. CDR3 in DNA: TGCGCCAGCAGCGAGGGCGGAGACTATGGCTACACCTTC. It specifies CASSEGGDYGYTF.

This clone has only one observation. The chain combines TRBV18 with TRBJ1-1; 8 bases are a match to TRBD1. This CDR3 has 12 residues. Trimming at V came to 4 bases and at J to 7 bases, leaving 2 bases not matched to a gene. Germline V lookup: CDR1 KGHSH, CDR2 LQKENI. CDR3 protein: CASSQDRVEAFF. The CDR3 nucleotides are TGTGCCAGCTCACAGGACAGGGTTGAAGCTTTCTTT.

The chain links TRBV9 to TRBJ2-5, with TRBD2 matching over 9 bases. V shed 0 bases, J shed 5 bases, and the junction held 5 bases outside the gene matches. The germline V gene encodes CDR1 SGDLS and CDR2 YYNGEE. CDR3 length: 15 residues. CDR3 region: CASSVGAGGLETQYF. Written as DNA, the CDR3 is TGTGCCAGCAGCGTAGGCGCGGGGGGGCTGGAGACCCAGTACTTC.

In regard to this clone: The conserved closing phenylalanine or tryptophan is absent in this CDR3, likely reflecting a read error. The rearrangement uses TRBV2 and TRBJ1-2; 8 bases map to TRBD1. Germline CDR1 is SNHLY and CDR2 is FYNNEI. Trimming cost V 5 bases and J 7 bases; bases outside gene matches: 6. The CDR3 loop spans 13 amino acids. The CDR3 DNA follows: TGTGCCAGCAGTTCCAGGGGGCGGGGTGGCTACACCGTC. This sequence encodes CASSSRGRGGYTV.